The 19 T cell receptor beta chains given below trace back to one sample, sequenced in a study of blood T cell repertoires in COVID-19. Clones were read by immunoSEQ multiplex PCR, and TCRdb kept only the in-frame ones, dropping some. Of about 100,000 clones in the sample, just over 85% are singletons; the top ten hold under 15%. The sequenced material came from peripheral blood. These receptors all stem from a woman between 55 and 75 years old in a cohort sampled during active or convalescent COVID-19.

The rearrangement uses TRBV5-1 and TRBJ1-1; D is ambiguous. The CDR3 has 16 residues. Germline V gives CDR1 SGHRS, CDR2 YFSETQ. The V and J ends lost 0 bases and 4 bases respectively, with 16 bases between them. CDR3 sequence reads: CASSLGHSGPLTEAFF. CDR3 in DNA: TGCGCCAGCAGCTTGGGCCACAGCGGCCCTCTCACTGAAGCTTTCTTT.

This chain links TRBV4-1 with TRBJ2-3; D not resolved. CDR3 size: 16 residues. Trimming left V 1 base short and J 2 bases short, with 13 bases between. Germline V gives CDR1 MGHRA, CDR2 YSYEKL. Here the CDR3 DNA reads TGCGCCAGCAGCCAAGGCCAGTTACCGCCCACAGATACGCAGTATTTT. This sequence encodes CASSQGQLPPTDTQYF.

This chain uses TRBV28 with TRBJ2-1; 7 nucleotides agree with TRBD2. Germline V gives CDR1 MDHEN, CDR2 SYDVKM. V lost 2 bases and J lost 4; bases outside the gene matches: 5. This CDR3 has 15 residues. The CDR3 DNA reads TGTGCCAGCAGTTTAGTAGCGGGCCAATACAATGAGCAGTTCTTC. It codes for CASSLVAGQYNEQFF.

The gene calls are TRBV11-2 and TRBJ1-2; possible D gene TRBD1, 5 bases. V lost 1 base to trimming and J lost 4 bases, with 7 bases between them. The CDR3 covers 13 residues. Germline-derived CDR1 and CDR2 are SGHAT and FQNNGV. In DNA form, the CDR3 reads TGTGCCAGCAGCTTAGGACAGATCTATGGCTACACCTTC. This encodes CASSLGQIYGYTF.

The chain has TRBV6-1 and TRBJ1-1; TRBD1 might be the D (6 bases). The V gene's germline CDR1 is MNHNS and CDR2 SASEGT. Trimming removed 3 bases from V and 0 bases from J, with 17 bases in between. This CDR3 is 17 amino acids long. The CDR3 sequence is CASSEALGQTVNTEAFF. In DNA form, the CDR3 reads TGTGCCAGCAGTGAGGCGCTTGGACAGACAGTGAACACTGAAGCTTTCTTT.

The chain links TRBV19 to TRBJ2-3; a possible D gene is TRBD2 (7 bases). The germline V and J ends were trimmed by 5 bases and 5 bases, with 17 bases remaining between them. Germline loops: CDR1 LNHDA, CDR2 SQIVND (reference sequence). The CDR3 has 15 amino acids. CDR3 coding DNA: TGTGCCAGTAGTCTGGGGGGGGGCCGTAAAGATACGCAGTATTTT. As protein: CASSLGGGRKDTQYF. The full variable domain, in which reference TRBV19 and TRBJ2-3 provide the parts outside the CDR3, is DGGITQSPKYLFRKEGQNVTLSCEQNLNHDAMYWYRQDPGQGLRLIYYSQIVNDFQKGDIAEGYSVSREKKESFPLTVTSAQKNPTAFYLCASSLGGGRKDTQYFGPGTRLTVL.

The chain uses TRBV5-1 and TRBJ1-1; TRBD1 matches at 9 bases. CDR1 SGHRS and CDR2 YFSETQ come from the germline V gene. This CDR3 spans 14 amino acids. V trimming: 5 bases; J trimming: 1 base; junction bases outside the gene matches: 3. The CDR3 DNA follows: TGCGCCAGCAGAACAGGGGGCGGGAACACTGAAGCTTTCTTT. The encoded protein is CASRTGGGNTEAFF.

The rearrangement uses TRBV10-3 and TRBJ1-2; 8 bases fit TRBD1. There are 15 residues in the CDR3. Germline V gene data show CDR1 as ENHRY and CDR2 as SYGVKD. The ends lost 2 bases at V and 11 bases at J; junction bases unmatched: 13. CDR3 coding DNA: TGTGCCATCAGTGAGCCAAGAGGACAGGGAAAGAGTTACACCTTC. It specifies CAISEPRGQGKSYTF.

The rearrangement uses TRBV11-1 and TRBJ1-4, with D tentatively TRBD1 (6 bases). CDR3 length: 15 residues. The germline V and J ends were trimmed by 6 bases and 5 bases, with 16 bases remaining between them. From germline, CDR1 is SGHAT and CDR2 FQDESV (reference sequence). CDR3 in DNA: TGTGCCAGCAGATTCGGACAGCAACTGAATGAAAAACTGTTTTTT. Translating gives CASRFGQQLNEKLFF.

The chain recombines TRBV7-9 with TRBJ2-1; 7 positions agree with TRBD1. The junction had 5 bases not matched to a gene; V was cut back by 1 base and J by 5 bases. CDR1 SEHNR and CDR2 FQNEAQ come from the germline V gene (reference sequence). CDR3 size: 15 residues. The CDR3 DNA is TGTGCCAGCAGCTTAGAAGGGGGCCCTAACAATGAGCAGTTCTTC. Protein product: CASSLEGGPNNEQFF. Complete variable domain (other parts from reference TRBV7-9 and TRBJ2-1): DTGVSQNPRHKITKRGQNVTFRCDPISEHNRLYWYRQTLGQGPEFLTYFQNEAQLEKSRLLSDRFSAERPKGSFSTLEIQRTEQGDSAMYLCASSLEGGPNNEQFFGPGTRLTVL.

A single count supports this clone. The chain links TRBV12-3 or TRBV12-4 to TRBJ1-5; D not certain. This CDR3 is built from 13 residues. Trimming took off 3 bases at V and 3 bases at J, with 6 bases between the two ends. Written as DNA, the CDR3 is TGTGCCAGCAGTTTTGCGGACAATCAGCCCCAGCATTTT. Translating gives CASSFADNQPQHF.

The sample holds a few counts of this clone. DNA of the CDR3: TGTGCCAGCAGCCTGTGGGGGGATCAGCCCCAGCATTTT. Protein sequence: CASSLWGDQPQHF. The chain is built from TRBV7-9 and TRBJ1-5; TRBD1 might be the D (5 bases). The CDR3 runs 13 residues. The V gene lost 5 bases and the J gene lost 5 bases, with 10 bases spanning the gap. The germline CDR1 and CDR2 sequences are SEHNR and FQNEAQ (reference sequence). Variable domain in full (rest from reference TRBV7-9 and TRBJ1-5): DTGVSQNPRHKITKRGQNVTFRCDPISEHNRLYWYRQTLGQGPEFLTYFQNEAQLEKSRLLSDRFSAERPKGSFSTLEIQRTEQGDSAMYLCASSLWGDQPQHFGDGTRLSIL.

J is TRBJ1-2 and V is TRBV5-1; 9 bases match TRBD1. Trimming at V came to 4 bases and at J to 7 bases, leaving 8 bases not matched to a gene. Germline V CDR1 and CDR2: SGHRS, YFSETQ. CDR3 length: 14 residues. The DNA for the CDR3 is TGCGCCAGCAGCGGGGGACAGGGTATGTCTGGCTACACCTTC. Protein sequence: CASSGGQGMSGYTF. Based on the CDR3 plus reference TRBV5-1 and TRBJ1-2, the full variable domain is KAGVTQTPRYLIKTRGQQVTLSCSPISGHRSVSWYQQTPGQGLQFLFEYFSETQRNKGNFPGRFSGRQFSNSRSEMNVSTLELGDSALYLCASSGGQGMSGYTFGSGTRLTVV.

The rearrangement links TRBV4-1 to TRBJ2-2; D gene unclear. CDR1 and CDR2 (germline): MGHRA, YSYEKL. This CDR3 contains 16 residues. Trimming left V 2 bases short and J 1 base short, with 11 bases between. In DNA, the CDR3 is TGCGCCAGCAGCCAAAATTGGCTTTTGAACACCGGGGAGCTGTTTTTT. Encoded protein: CASSQNWLLNTGELFF.

This clone appeared once. The chain employs TRBV11-2 and TRBJ1-1; D is ambiguous. Per the germline V gene, CDR1 is SGHAT and CDR2 is FQNNGV. V was shortened by 3 bases and J by 4 bases, with 9 bases between the two germline ends. The CDR3 extends over 13 amino acids. CDR3 in amino acids: CASSLNSFTEAFF. Here the CDR3 DNA reads TGTGCCAGCAGCTTGAACAGCTTCACTGAAGCTTTCTTT.

V and J are TRBV19 and TRBJ2-3, with 7 bases aligning to TRBD2. The junction had 13 bases not matched to a gene; V was cut back by 5 bases and J by 2 bases. CDR1 LNHDA and CDR2 SQIVND come from the germline V gene (reference sequence). This CDR3 has 17 amino acids. CDR3 amino acids: CASSLSGAGVHTDTQYF. CDR3 in DNA: TGTGCCAGTAGTCTCAGTGGGGCGGGGGTTCACACAGATACGCAGTATTTT.

This chain links TRBV3-1 (or the pseudogene TRBV3-2) with TRBJ2-3; 12 bases agree with TRBD2. This CDR3 has 19 residues. The V and J ends lost 1 base and 2 bases, in that order; junction bases with no gene match: 10. The germline V gene encodes CDR1 LGHDT and CDR2 YNNKEL (reference sequence). This CDR3 is CASSQGYGLAGTYTDTQYF. The CDR3 DNA follows: TGTGCCAGCAGCCAAGGGTATGGACTAGCGGGGACCTACACAGATACGCAGTATTTT.

The rearrangement joins TRBV6-5 to TRBJ1-1; no clear D gene. The CDR3 covers 14 residues. V was shortened by 6 bases and J by 0 bases, with 11 bases between the two germline ends. Germline-derived CDR1 and CDR2 are MNHEY and SVGAGI. In DNA, the CDR3 is TGTGCCAGCAGCCACGGGGTTCTGAACACTGAAGCTTTCTTT. It yields the protein CASSHGVLNTEAFF.

The rearrangement links TRBV6-1 to TRBJ2-1; D is perhaps TRBD2 (7 bases). Per germline, CDR1 MNHNS and CDR2 SASEGT. Trimming cost V 2 bases and J 0 bases, with 17 bases left between them. The CDR3 totals 18 residues. The CDR3 loop is CASSEFGRGSSSYNEQFF. In nucleotides, the CDR3 is TGTGCCAGCAGTGAATTTGGGAGGGGGTCGAGCTCCTACAATGAGCAGTTCTTC.